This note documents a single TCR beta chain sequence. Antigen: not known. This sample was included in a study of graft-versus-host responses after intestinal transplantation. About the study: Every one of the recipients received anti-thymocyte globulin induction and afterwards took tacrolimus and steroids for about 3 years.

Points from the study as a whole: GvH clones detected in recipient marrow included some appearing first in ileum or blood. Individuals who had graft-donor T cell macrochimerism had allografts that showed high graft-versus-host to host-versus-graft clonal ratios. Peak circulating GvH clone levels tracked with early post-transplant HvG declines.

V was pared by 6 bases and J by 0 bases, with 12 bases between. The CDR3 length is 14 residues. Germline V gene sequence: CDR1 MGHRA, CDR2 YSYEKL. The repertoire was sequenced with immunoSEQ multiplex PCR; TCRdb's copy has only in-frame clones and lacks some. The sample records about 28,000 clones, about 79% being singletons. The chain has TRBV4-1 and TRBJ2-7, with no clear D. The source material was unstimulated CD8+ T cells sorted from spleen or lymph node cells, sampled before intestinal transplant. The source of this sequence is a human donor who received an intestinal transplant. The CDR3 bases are TGCGCCAGCAGGAGCACCTTGAACTCCTACGAGCAGTACTTC. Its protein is CASRSTLNSYEQYF.